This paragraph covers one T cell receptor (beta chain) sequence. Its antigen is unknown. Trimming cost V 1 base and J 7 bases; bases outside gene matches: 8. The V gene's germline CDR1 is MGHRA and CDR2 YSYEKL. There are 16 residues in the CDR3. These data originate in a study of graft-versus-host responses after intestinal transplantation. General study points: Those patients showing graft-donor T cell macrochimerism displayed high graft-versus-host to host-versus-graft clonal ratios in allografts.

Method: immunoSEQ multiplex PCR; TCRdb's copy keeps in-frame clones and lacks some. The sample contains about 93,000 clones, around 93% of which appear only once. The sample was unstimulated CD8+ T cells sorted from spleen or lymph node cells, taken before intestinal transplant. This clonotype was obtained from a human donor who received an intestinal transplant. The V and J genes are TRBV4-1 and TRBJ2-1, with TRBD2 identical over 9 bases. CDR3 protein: CASSQASAGGPNEQFF. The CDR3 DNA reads TGCGCCAGCAGCCAAGCGTCCGCGGGGGGGCCAAATGAGCAGTTCTTC.